The subject of this entry is one T cell receptor (beta chain). Antigen unknown. The source of the sample is a study of T cell repertoires in cytomegalovirus infection. Study details: Epitope selection comprised recently identified HLA-C-restricted CMV epitopes and well-studied HLA-B-restricted CMV epitopes. Shared public TCR beta signatures pointed to both CMV infection and a matching HLA type. Study conclusions and caveats: Dominating the ex vivo response were HLA-C-restricted CMV-specific TCR beta clonotypes.

In TCRdb, the reads were re-called with MiXCR into one record per CDR3 protein. Seen here are 250,000 to 300,000 distinct CDR3 sequences, less than 25% observed once, and the top ten hold about 21%. This clonotype was sampled from a human donor in good health (CMV status not recorded). Some clones in this sample may be carry-over from other donors' samples. The specimen was cultured PBMCs, collected from culture after CMV antigen stimulation.

Written as DNA, the CDR3 is TGTGCCAGCAGTTTAGACAGAATAGGATATGAAGCTTTCTTT. It yields the protein CASSLDRIGYEAFF. The chain has TRBV12-3 or TRBV12-4 and TRBJ1-1; unclear D gene. This CDR3 has 14 residues. V lost 1 base and J 7 bases, leaving 13 bases between the germline ends.